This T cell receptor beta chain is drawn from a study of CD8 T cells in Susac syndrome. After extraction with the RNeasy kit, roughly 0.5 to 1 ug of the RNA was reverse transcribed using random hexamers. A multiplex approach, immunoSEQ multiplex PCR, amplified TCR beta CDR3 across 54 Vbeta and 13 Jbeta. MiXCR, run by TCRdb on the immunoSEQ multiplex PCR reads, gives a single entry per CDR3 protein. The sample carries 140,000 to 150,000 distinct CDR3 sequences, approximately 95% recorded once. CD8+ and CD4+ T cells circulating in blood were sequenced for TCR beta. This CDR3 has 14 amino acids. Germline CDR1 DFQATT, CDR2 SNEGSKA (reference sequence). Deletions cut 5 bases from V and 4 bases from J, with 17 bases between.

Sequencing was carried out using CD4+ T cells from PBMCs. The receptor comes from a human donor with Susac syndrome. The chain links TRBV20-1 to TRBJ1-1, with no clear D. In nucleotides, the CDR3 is TGCAGTGCTCCCCGGGAGGGAGGGCTCACTGAAGCTTTCTTT. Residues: CSAPREGGLTEAFF.